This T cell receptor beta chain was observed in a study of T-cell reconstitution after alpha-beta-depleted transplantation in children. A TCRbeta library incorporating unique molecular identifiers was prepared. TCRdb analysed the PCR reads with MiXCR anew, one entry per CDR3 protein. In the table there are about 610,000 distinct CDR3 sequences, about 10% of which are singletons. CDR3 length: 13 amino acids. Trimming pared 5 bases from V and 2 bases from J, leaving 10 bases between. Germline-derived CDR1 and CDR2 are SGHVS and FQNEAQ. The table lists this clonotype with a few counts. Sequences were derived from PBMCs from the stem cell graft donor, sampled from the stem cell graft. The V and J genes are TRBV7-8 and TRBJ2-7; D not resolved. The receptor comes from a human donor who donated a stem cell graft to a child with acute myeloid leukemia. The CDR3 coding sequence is TGTGCCAGCAGCCCCCCCGTTCCCTACGAGCAGTACTTC. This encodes CASSPPVPYEQYF.